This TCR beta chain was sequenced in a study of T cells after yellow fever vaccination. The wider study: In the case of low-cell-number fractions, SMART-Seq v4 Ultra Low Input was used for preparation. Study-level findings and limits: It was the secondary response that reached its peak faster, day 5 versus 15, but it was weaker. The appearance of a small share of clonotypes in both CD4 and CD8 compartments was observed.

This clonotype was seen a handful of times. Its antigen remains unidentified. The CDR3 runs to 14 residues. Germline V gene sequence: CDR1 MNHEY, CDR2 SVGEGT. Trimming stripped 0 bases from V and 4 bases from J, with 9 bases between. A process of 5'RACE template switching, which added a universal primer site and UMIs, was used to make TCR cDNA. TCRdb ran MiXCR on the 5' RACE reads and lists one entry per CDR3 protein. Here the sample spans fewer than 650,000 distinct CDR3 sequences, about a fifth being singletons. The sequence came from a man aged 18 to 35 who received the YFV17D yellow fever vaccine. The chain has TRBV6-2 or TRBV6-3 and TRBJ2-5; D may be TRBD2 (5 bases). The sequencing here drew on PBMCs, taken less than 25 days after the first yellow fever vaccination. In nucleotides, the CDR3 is TGTGCCAGCAGTTACTCTCTAGCACGAGAGACCCAGTACTTC. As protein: CASSYSLARETQYF.